This T cell receptor (beta chain) was documented in a study of T-cell reconstitution after alpha-beta-depleted transplantation in children. Overall study results and limits: Newly produced T cells mostly provided counts and TCRbeta diversity after one year, as hyperexpanded clones declined. Reports say that about two months after transplant, the alpha-beta T cells came out of several hundred graft clones that had expanded.

For TCRbeta, the library was prepared with unique molecular identifiers. TCRdb re-derived calls from the PCR reads in MiXCR, one entry per CDR3 protein. The sample carries about 610,000 distinct CDR3 sequences, about a quarter recorded once. The germline V gene has CDR1 MDHEN and CDR2 SYDVKM. The germline V and J ends were trimmed by 3 bases and 8 bases, with 7 bases remaining between them. There are 12 residues in the CDR3. This clonotype came up a few times. Its antigen is unknown. The TCR comes from a boy under two years old with Wiskott-Aldrich syndrome, due to receive a stem cell transplant. The V gene is TRBV28, the J gene TRBJ2-2, with D hard to call. Sequencing was performed on PBMCs, taken before TCRalphabeta/CD19-depleted stem cell transplant. The CDR3 sequence is CASSLGLGELFF. The CDR3 nucleotides read TGTGCCAGCAGTTTGGGATTGGGGGAGCTGTTTTTT.